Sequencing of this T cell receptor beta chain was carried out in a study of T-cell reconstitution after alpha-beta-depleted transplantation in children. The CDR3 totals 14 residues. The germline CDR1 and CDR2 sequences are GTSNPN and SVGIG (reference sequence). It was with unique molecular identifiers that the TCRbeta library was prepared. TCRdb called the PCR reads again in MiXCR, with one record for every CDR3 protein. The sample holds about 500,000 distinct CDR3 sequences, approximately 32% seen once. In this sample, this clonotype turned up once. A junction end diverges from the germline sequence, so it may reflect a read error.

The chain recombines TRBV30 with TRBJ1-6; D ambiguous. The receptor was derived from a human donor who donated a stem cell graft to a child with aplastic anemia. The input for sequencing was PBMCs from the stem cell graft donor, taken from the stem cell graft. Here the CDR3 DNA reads TGTGCCTGGACGGGGAGGGCCTATAATCCACCCCTCCACTTT. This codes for CAWTGRAYNPPLHF.